The present TCR beta chain was sequenced within a study of OX40 agonist ivuxolimab in advanced cancers. Overall study: The dose-escalation group included hepatocellular carcinoma, melanoma, renal cell carcinoma and head and neck cancer.

The data were produced by immunoSEQ multiplex PCR, yet TCRdb's version contains in-frame clones alone and is incomplete. The table lists some 74,000 clones, 80% to 95% of them singletons. The V end lost 5 bases, the J end lost 5 bases, and 19 bases lay between the germline ends. This CDR3 has 15 residues. Per the germline V gene, CDR1 is SGHAT and CDR2 is FQNNGV. This sequence originates from an adult with an advanced solid tumor such as melanoma, head and neck, liver or kidney cancer. The sequences come from CD4+ or CD8+ T cells sorted from blood, collected in a trial of the OX40 agonist ivuxolimab. J is TRBJ2-7 and V is TRBV11-2; D might be TRBD1 (6 bases). CDR3 DNA: TGTGCCAGCAGCCCAACCTCCGGGACACTTGACGAGCAGTACTTC. Its translation: CASSPTSGTLDEQYF.